The rows below give T cell receptor beta chains drawn from one sample of a study of blood T cell repertoires in COVID-19. Sequenced by immunoSEQ multiplex PCR; TCRdb stores in-frame clones only, minus some. The top ten clones hold 0.9% to 1% of a sample with about 280,000 clones, under 90% of them seen once. Material for sequencing was peripheral blood. These receptors all stem from a woman aged 40-49 years who had recovered from COVID-19. CDR3s include the opening cysteine and the closing phenylalanine or tryptophan. A D gene is named only where the DNA matches it firmly. Clone size appears in some rows only: once, few, many, or a class for an expanded clone.

clone_size,v_call,d_call,j_call,cdr3_aa,cdr3_nt
-,TRBV5-1,TRBD2,TRBJ2-3,CASSGGGSGRTDTQYF,TGCGCCAGCAGCGGGGGTGGTAGCGGGAGAACAGATACGCAGTATTTT
-,TRBV3-1/TRBV3-2,TRBD2,TRBJ2-7,CASGTSGNYEQYF,TGTGCCAGCGGCACTAGCGGGAACTACGAGCAGTACTTC
-,TRBV19,TRBD2,TRBJ2-1,CASSPPFGREGDNEQFF,TGTGCCAGTAGCCCCCCGTTTGGGCGGGAGGGTGACAATGAGCAGTTCTTC
-,TRBV19,-,TRBJ1-5,CASSTTGVSQPQHF,TGTGCCAGTAGTACTACAGGAGTGAGTCAGCCCCAGCATTTT
-,TRBV28,TRBD2,TRBJ2-3,CASRPSSGSRDTQYF,TGTGCCAGCAGGCCGTCTAGCGGGAGTAGAGATACGCAGTATTTT
-,TRBV4-1,-,TRBJ2-3,CASSQGPLARGVTDTQYF,TGCGCCAGCAGCCAAGGCCCACTAGCCCGGGGCGTCACAGATACGCAGTATTTT
-,TRBV5-1,-,TRBJ2-3,CASSFRQSDTQYF,TGCGCCAGCAGCTTCAGGCAATCAGATACGCAGTATTTT
once,TRBV18,-,TRBJ2-7,CASSSSYEQYF,TGTGCCAGCTCGTCGTCCTACGAGCAGTACTTC
once,TRBV10-3,TRBD2,TRBJ2-1,CAIRGTSGGNEQFF,TGTGCCATCAGAGGGACTAGCGGGGGCAATGAGCAGTTCTTC
-,TRBV10-2,TRBD1,TRBJ1-5,CASSGQGFNQPQHF,TGCGCCAGCAGCGGACAGGGGTTCAATCAGCCCCAGCATTTT
-,TRBV6-4,-,TRBJ2-7,CASQFRDKDYEQYF,TGTGCCAGCCAGTTCCGGGACAAAGACTACGAGCAGTACTTC
-,TRBV27,-,TRBJ2-3,CASSILQSDTQYF,TGTGCCAGCAGTATCCTCCAGTCAGATACGCAGTATTTT
-,TRBV3-1/TRBV3-2,-,TRBJ1-3,CASSVFWDINSGNTIYF,TGTGCCAGCAGCGTCTTCTGGGACATCAACTCTGGAAACACCATATATTTT
-,TRBV3-1/TRBV3-2,TRBD2,TRBJ2-7,CASSQDPGTSGTPSYEQYF,TGTGCCAGCAGCCAAGATCCCGGGACTAGCGGGACCCCCTCCTACGAGCAGTACTTC
-,TRBV27,-,TRBJ1-2,CASRQDSYGYTF,TGTGCCAGCAGACAGGACAGCTATGGCTACACCTTC
-,TRBV18,-,TRBJ2-2,CASSPQSGWAHTGELFF,TGTGCCAGCTCACCACAATCGGGGTGGGCACACACCGGGGAGCTGTTTTTT
-,TRBV28,TRBD1,TRBJ2-7,CASSLDRGPYEQYF,TGTGCCAGCAGTTTAGACAGGGGGCCCTACGAGCAGTACTTC
-,TRBV9,-,TRBJ2-3,CASSTTGTSTDTQYF,TGTGCCAGCAGCACGACAGGGACTAGCACAGATACGCAGTATTTT
-,TRBV19,TRBD2,TRBJ2-5,CASSKIAGGPQETQYF,TGTGCCAGTAGTAAAATAGCGGGAGGCCCCCAAGAGACCCAGTACTTC
-,TRBV19,TRBD2,TRBJ2-1,CASSMSGGKDEQFF,TGTGCCAGTAGTATGTCGGGAGGGAAGGATGAGCAGTTCTTC
-,TRBV29-1,TRBD1,TRBJ1-2,CSVVGQGVIKGYTF,TGCAGCGTTGTCGGACAGGGCGTGATTAAGGGCTACACCTTC
-,TRBV6-1,TRBD1,TRBJ1-4,CASSDGTGTNEKLFF,TGTGCCAGCAGTGACGGGACAGGCACTAATGAAAAACTGTTTTTT
few,TRBV18,TRBD1,TRBJ1-6,CASSKGQTNSPLHF,TGTGCCAGCTCAAAGGGACAGACTAATTCACCCCTCCACTTT
-,TRBV27,TRBD1,TRBJ1-1,CAKGQGKENTEAFF,TGTGCCAAGGGACAGGGAAAGGAGAACACTGAAGCTTTCTTT
-,TRBV30,-,TRBJ2-5,CAWSTKKTQYF,TGTGCCTGGAGTACTAAGAAGACCCAGTACTTC